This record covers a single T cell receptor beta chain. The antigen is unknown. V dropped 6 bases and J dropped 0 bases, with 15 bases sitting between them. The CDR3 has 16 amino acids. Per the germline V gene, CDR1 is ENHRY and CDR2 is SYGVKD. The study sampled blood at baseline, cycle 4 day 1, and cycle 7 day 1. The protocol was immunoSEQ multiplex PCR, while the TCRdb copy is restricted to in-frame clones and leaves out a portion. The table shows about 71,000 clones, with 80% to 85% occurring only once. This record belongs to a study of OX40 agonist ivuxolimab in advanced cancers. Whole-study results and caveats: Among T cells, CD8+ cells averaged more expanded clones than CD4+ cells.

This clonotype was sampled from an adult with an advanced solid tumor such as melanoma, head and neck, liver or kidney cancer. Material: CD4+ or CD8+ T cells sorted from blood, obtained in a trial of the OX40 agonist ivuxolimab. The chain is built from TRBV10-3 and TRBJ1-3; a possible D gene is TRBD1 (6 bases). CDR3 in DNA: TGTGCCATCAGGGGACAAGGATCGAGCTCTGGAAACACCATATATTTT. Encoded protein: CAIRGQGSSSGNTIYF.